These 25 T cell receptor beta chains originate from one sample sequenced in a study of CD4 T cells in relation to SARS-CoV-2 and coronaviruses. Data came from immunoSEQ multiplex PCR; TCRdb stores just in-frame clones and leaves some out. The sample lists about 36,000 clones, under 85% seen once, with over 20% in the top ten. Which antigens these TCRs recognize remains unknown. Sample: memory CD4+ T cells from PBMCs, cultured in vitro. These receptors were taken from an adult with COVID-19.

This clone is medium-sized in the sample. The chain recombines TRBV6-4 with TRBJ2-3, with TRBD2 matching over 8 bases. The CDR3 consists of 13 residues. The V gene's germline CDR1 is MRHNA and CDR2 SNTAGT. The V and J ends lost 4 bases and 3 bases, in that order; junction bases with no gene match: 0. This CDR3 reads CASSASGTDTQYF. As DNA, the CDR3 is TGTGCCAGCAGTGCTAGCGGGACAGATACGCAGTATTTT.

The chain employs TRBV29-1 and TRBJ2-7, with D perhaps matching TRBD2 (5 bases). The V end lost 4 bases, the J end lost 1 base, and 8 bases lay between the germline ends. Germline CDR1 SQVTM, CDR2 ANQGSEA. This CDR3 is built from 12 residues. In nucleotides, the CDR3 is TGCAGCGTTGGTCGAGGGTCCTACGAGCAGTACTTC. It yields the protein CSVGRGSYEQYF.

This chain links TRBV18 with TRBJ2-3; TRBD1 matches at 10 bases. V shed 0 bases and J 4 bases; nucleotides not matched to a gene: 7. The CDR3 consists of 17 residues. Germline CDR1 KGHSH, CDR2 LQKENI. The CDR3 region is CASSPPGWDRGSDTQYF. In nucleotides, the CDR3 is TGTGCCAGCTCACCACCTGGTTGGGACAGGGGTTCAGATACGCAGTATTTT.

CDR3 amino acids: CASSSTGGPSEAFF. The CDR3 DNA reads TGTGCCAGCAGCTCGACAGGGGGCCCGTCTGAAGCTTTCTTT. The chain is built from TRBV7-3 and TRBJ1-1; 10 bases agree with TRBD1. Germline V lookup: CDR1 SGHTA, CDR2 FQGTGA. There are 14 residues in the CDR3. V shed 4 bases and J 6 bases; nucleotides not matched to a gene: 5.

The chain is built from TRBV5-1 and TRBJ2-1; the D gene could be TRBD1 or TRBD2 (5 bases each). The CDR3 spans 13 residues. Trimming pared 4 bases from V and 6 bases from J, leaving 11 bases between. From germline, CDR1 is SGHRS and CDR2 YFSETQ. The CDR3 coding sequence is TGCGCCAGCAGCCTCGGGACCAGCAATGAGCAGTTCTTC. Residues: CASSLGTSNEQFF.

CDR3 sequence (DNA): TGTGCCAGCAGCCAAGCGGGGAACACTGAAGCTTTCTTT. It yields the protein CASSQAGNTEAFF. The rearrangement joins TRBV3-1 (or the pseudogene TRBV3-2) to TRBJ1-1, with D uncertain. The CDR3 runs to 13 residues. V was pared by 1 base and J by 1 base, with 4 bases between. Germline V gene lookup returns CDR1 LGHDT and CDR2 YNNKEL (reference sequence).

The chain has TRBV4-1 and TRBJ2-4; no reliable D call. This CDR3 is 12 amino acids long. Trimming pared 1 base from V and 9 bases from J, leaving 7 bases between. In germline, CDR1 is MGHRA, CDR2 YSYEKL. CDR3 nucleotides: TGCGCCAGCAGCCAAGCTCCGAGCATTCAGTACTTC. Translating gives CASSQAPSIQYF.

CDR3 DNA: TGTGCCAGCAGCTTTGGGACTAGCGGAACCAGCTCCTACAATGAGCAGTTCTTC. Amino acids: CASSFGTSGTSSYNEQFF. The chain links TRBV7-9 to TRBJ2-1; 11 bases fit TRBD2. This CDR3 spans 18 amino acids. The V gene end was trimmed by 3 bases and the J gene end by 0 bases; junction bases not matched to a gene: 7. Germline V gene sequence: CDR1 SEHNR, CDR2 FQNEAQ (reference sequence).

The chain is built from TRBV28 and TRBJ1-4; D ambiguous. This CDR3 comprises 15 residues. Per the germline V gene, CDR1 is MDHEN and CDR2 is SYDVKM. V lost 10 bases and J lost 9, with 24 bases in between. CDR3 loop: CAISHSQPSGKKLFF. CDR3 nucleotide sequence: TGTGCCATCTCACACTCTCAGCCGTCGGGGAAAAAACTGTTTTTT.

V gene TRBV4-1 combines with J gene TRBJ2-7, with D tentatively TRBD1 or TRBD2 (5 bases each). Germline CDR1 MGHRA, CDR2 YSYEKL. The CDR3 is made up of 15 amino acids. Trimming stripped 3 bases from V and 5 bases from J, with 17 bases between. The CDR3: CASSHPPMGRDEQYF. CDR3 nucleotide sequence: TGCGCCAGCAGCCACCCACCCATGGGGCGGGACGAGCAGTACTTC.

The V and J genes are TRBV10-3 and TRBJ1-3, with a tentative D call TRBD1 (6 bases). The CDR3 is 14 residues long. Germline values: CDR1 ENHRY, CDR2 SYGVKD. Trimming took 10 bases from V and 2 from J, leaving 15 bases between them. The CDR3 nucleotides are TGTGCCACCCGGGACACAGGTCCTGGAAACACCATATATTTT. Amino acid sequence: CATRDTGPGNTIYF.

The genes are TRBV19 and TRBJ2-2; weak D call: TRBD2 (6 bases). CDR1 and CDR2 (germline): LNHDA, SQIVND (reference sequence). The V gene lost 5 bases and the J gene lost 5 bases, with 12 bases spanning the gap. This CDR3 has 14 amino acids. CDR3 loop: CASSFRGRTGELFF. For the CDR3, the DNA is TGTGCCAGTAGTTTCCGAGGGAGGACCGGGGAGCTGTTTTTT.

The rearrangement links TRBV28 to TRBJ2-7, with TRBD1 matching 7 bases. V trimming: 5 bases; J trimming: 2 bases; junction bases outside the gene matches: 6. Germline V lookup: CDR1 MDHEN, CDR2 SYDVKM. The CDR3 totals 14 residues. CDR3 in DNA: TGTGCCAGCAGTCGAAGACAGGGTCCCTACGAGCAGTACTTC. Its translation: CASSRRQGPYEQYF.

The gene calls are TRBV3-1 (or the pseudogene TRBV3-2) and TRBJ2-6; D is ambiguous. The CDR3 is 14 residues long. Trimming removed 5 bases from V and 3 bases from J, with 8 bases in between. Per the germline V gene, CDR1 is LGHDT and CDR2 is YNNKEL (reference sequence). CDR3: CASSLGSGANVLTF. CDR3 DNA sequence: TGTGCCAGCAGCTTGGGTAGTGGGGCCAACGTCCTGACTTTC.

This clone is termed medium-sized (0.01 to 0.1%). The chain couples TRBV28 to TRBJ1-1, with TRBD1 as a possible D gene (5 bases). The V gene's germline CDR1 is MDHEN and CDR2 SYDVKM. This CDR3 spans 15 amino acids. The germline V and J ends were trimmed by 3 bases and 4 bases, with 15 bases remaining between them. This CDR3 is CASSFMGRESTEAFF. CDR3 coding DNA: TGTGCCAGCAGTTTTATGGGCAGGGAAAGCACTGAAGCTTTCTTT.

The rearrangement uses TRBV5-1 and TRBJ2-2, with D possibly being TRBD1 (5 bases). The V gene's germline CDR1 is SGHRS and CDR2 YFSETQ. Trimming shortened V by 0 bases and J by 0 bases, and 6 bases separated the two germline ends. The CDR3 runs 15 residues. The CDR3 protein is CASSLGQSNTGELFF. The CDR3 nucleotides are TGCGCCAGCAGCTTGGGACAGTCGAACACCGGGGAGCTGTTTTTT.

The CDR3 is CASSLTGVLNEKLFF. As DNA, the CDR3 is TGTGCCAGCAGTCTAACAGGAGTATTAAATGAAAAACTGTTTTTT. The J gene is TRBJ1-4, the V gene TRBV2; D may be TRBD1 (5 bases). Germline lookup yields CDR1 SNHLY and CDR2 FYNNEI. V lost 5 bases, J lost 5 bases, and 15 bases lay in between. The CDR3 is 15 amino acids.

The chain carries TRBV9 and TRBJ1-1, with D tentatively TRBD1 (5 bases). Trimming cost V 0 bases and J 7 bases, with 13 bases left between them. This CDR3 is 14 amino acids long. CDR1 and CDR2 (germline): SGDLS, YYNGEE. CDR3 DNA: TGTGCCAGCAGCGTAGGTACGGCAGGGCTTGAAGCTTTCTTT. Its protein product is CASSVGTAGLEAFF.

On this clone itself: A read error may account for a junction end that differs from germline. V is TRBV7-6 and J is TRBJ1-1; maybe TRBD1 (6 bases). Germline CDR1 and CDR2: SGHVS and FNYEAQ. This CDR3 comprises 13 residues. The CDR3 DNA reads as TGTGCCAGCACCTTACAGGGGAACACTGAAGCTTTCTTT. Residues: CASTLQGNTEAFF.

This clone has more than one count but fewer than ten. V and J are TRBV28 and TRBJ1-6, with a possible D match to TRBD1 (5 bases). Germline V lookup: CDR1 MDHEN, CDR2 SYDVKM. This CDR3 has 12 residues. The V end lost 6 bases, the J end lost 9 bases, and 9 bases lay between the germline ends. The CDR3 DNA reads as TGTGCCAGCAGCCGACAGTTTTCACCCCTCCACTTT. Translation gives CASSRQFSPLHF.

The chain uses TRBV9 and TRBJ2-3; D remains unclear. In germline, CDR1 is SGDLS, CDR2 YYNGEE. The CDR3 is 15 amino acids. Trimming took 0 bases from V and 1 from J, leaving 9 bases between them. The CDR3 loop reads CASSVEASGTDTQYF. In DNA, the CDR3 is TGTGCCAGCAGCGTAGAGGCTAGTGGCACAGATACGCAGTATTTT.

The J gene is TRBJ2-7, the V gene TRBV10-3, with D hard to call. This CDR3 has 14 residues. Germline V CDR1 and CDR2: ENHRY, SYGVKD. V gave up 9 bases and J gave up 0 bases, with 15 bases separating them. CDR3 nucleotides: TGTGCCATTAAATACGATTCAGGCTCCTACGAGCAGTACTTC. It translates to CAIKYDSGSYEQYF.

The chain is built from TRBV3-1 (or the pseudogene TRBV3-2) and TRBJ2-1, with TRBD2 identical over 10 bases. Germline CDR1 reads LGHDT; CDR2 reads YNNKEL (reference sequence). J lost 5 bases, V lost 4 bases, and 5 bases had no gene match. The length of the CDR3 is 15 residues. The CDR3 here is CASSPGLAANNEQFF. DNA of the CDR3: TGTGCCAGCAGCCCCGGACTAGCGGCAAACAATGAGCAGTTCTTC.

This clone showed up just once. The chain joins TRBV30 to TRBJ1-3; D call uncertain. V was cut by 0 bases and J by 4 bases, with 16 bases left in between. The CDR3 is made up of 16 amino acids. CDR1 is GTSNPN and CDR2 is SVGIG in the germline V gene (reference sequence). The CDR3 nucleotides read TGTGCCTGGAGTGTCATTGGGATCCTGGGAGGAAACACCATATATTTT. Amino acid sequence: CAWSVIGILGGNTIYF. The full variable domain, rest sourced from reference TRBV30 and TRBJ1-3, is SQTIHQWPATLVQPVGSPLSLECTVEGTSNPNLYWYRQAAGRGLQLLFYSVGIGQISSEVPQNLSASRPQDRQFILSSKKLLLSDSGFYLCAWSVIGILGGNTIYFGEGSWLTVV.

CDR3 in DNA: TGTGCCAGTAGTATAGGGTGGGCGGGAGGGCCGGGTAAGGACAATGAGCAGTTCTTC. Its protein product is CASSIGWAGGPGKDNEQFF. The chain combines TRBV19 with TRBJ2-1, with TRBD2 identical over 9 bases. The trim removed 1 base at V and 5 bases at J, leaving 15 bases unmatched. CDR3 length: 19 amino acids. Germline loops: CDR1 LNHDA, CDR2 SQIVND (reference sequence).